The 18 T cell receptor beta chains below come from one sample, sequenced in a study of cytomegalovirus exposure and HLA in healthy donors. Amplification used 60 Vbeta primers and 13 Jbeta primers. Libraries were prepared by immunoSEQ multiplex PCR; TCRdb keeps only in-frame clonotypes and omits some of them. The data show around 120,000 clones, roughly 78% seen once. The sequenced sample consisted of PBMCs. These receptors all stem from a woman aged 25 to 39 in good health and CMV-seropositive.

This clone was found once. The chain uses TRBV7-3 and TRBJ2-2; D might be TRBD2 (7 bases). Germline assignment: CDR1 SGHTA and CDR2 FQGTGA. V was cut by 2 bases and J by 4 bases, with 14 bases left in between. This CDR3 is built from 16 residues. The CDR3 region is CASSLRGDTGTGELFF. The CDR3 region has the DNA TGTGCCAGCAGCTTACGGGGGGACACCGGCACCGGGGAGCTGTTTTTT. The whole variable domain, remainder taken from reference TRBV7-3 and TRBJ2-2, is GAGVSQTPSNKVTEKGKYVELRCDPISGHTALYWYRQSLGQGPEFLIYFQGTGAADDSGLPNDRFFAVRPEGSVSTLKIQRTERGDSAVYLCASSLRGDTGTGELFFGEGSRLTVL.

The chain has TRBV5-1 and TRBJ2-5; tentative D call: TRBD1 (5 bases). The CDR3 spans 14 residues. V lost 4 bases, J lost 1 base, and 11 bases lay in between. The germline V gene has CDR1 SGHRS and CDR2 YFSETQ. CDR3 loop: CASSLSDIQETQYF. The CDR3 bases are TGCGCCAGCAGCCTCTCGGACATCCAAGAGACCCAGTACTTC.

CDR3 region: CASSRDRGSTEAFF. In nucleotides, the CDR3 is TGTGCCAGCAGCCGCGACAGGGGAAGCACTGAAGCTTTCTTT. This chain links TRBV6-6 with TRBJ1-1, with 8 bases aligning to TRBD1. The V gene's germline CDR1 is MNHNY and CDR2 SVGAGI (reference sequence). This CDR3 spans 14 amino acids. V lost 6 bases to trimming and J lost 4 bases; unmatched junction nucleotides: 7.

This clone is a singleton in its sample. V gene TRBV27 combines with J gene TRBJ1-1, with D unclear. The V end lost 3 bases, the J end lost 3 bases, and 8 bases lay between the germline ends. The CDR3 contains 13 residues. Germline V CDR1 and CDR2: MNHEY, SMNVEV (reference sequence). Written as DNA, the CDR3 is TGTGCCAGCAGTTTGGAGAAACACACTGAAGCTTTCTTT. It encodes CASSLEKHTEAFF.

The genes are TRBV5-6 and TRBJ2-7; D is undetermined. V lost 0 bases, J lost 6 bases, and 13 bases lay in between. The V gene's germline CDR1 is SGHDT and CDR2 YYEEEE. This CDR3 contains 14 residues. CDR3 nucleotides: TGTGCCAGCAGCTTGGGAGGTGGGTCGTCCGAGCAGTACTTC. Protein sequence: CASSLGGGSSEQYF.

The J gene is TRBJ2-1, the V gene TRBV6-5; 11 nucleotides match TRBD1. V shed 6 bases, J shed 6 bases, and the junction held 7 bases outside the gene matches. Germline CDR1 is MNHEY and CDR2 is SVGAGI. The CDR3 spans 15 residues. The CDR3 here is CASRLRTGGFNEQFF. The DNA for the CDR3 is TGTGCCAGCAGATTACGGACAGGGGGCTTCAATGAGCAGTTCTTC.

This clone occurred a few times. The chain couples TRBV4-2 to TRBJ2-4; D is perhaps TRBD1 (6 bases). Per germline, CDR1 LGHNA and CDR2 YNFKEQ. V was clipped by 1 base and J by 9 bases, with 13 bases between them. The CDR3 sequence is 14 residues long. The DNA of the CDR3 is TGTGCCAGCAGCCAAGTCTCAGGGGAAGGCATTCAGTACTTC. It encodes CASSQVSGEGIQYF.

The gene calls are TRBV28 and TRBJ2-7; 7 nucleotides agree with TRBD1. After removal of 4 bases from V and 2 bases from J, the junction contained 5 bases not matched to a gene. Germline lookup yields CDR1 MDHEN and CDR2 SYDVKM. The CDR3 runs to 14 residues. The CDR3 protein is CASSSPGQTYEQYF. The CDR3 region has the DNA TGTGCCAGCAGTTCGCCGGGACAGACCTACGAGCAGTACTTC.

CDR3: CASSQRDWDEQYF. The CDR3 nucleotides read TGCGCCAGCAGCCAGAGGGACTGGGACGAGCAGTACTTC. The chain carries TRBV4-3 and TRBJ2-7; a weak D match, TRBD2 (6 bases). Germline V CDR1 and CDR2: LGHNA, YSLEER. V was cut by 3 bases and J by 5 bases, with 11 bases left in between. This CDR3 is built from 13 residues.

The table lists this clone with a few counts. CDR3 DNA: TGTGCCAGCAGCACTCAAACTGGCGGGGGCACACCCACTAGCACAGATACGCAGTATTTT. Translating it yields CASSTQTGGGTPTSTDTQYF. The chain couples TRBV9 to TRBJ2-3, with D tentatively TRBD2 (7 bases). Trimming took off 4 bases at V and 0 bases at J, with 27 bases between the two ends. Germline V gene lookup returns CDR1 SGDLS and CDR2 YYNGEE. The CDR3 is made up of 20 amino acids.

The rearrangement uses TRBV6-5 and TRBJ1-1, with unresolved D. V was pared by 5 bases and J by 3 bases, with 13 bases between. Germline-derived CDR1 and CDR2 are MNHEY and SVGAGI. The CDR3 has 14 amino acids. The DNA for the CDR3 is TGTGCCAGCAGTGAGAACCCCGGGGACACTGAAGCTTTCTTT. This sequence encodes CASSENPGDTEAFF.

The CDR3 sequence: CASRGTSGYNEQFF. The CDR3 DNA is TGCGCCAGCAGGGGGACTAGCGGGTACAATGAGCAGTTCTTC. The V call is TRBV4-1, the J call TRBJ2-1, with 12 bases fitting TRBD2. CDR1 is MGHRA and CDR2 is YSYEKL in the germline V gene. The CDR3 spans 14 residues. V trimming: 6 bases; J trimming: 4 bases; junction bases outside the gene matches: 1.

The chain employs TRBV7-9 and TRBJ2-7; 7 positions agree with TRBD1. CDR1 SEHNR and CDR2 FQNEAQ come from the germline V gene (reference sequence). The ends lost 5 bases at V and 0 bases at J; junction bases unmatched: 4. This CDR3 comprises 14 residues. The CDR3 reads CASSPTGSSYEQYF. CDR3 nucleotides: TGTGCCAGCAGCCCGACAGGGAGCTCCTACGAGCAGTACTTC.

This sequence joins TRBV6-5 and TRBJ1-4, with a weak D call TRBD1 (5 bases). CDR1 is MNHEY, CDR2 SVGAGI, per germline. CDR3 length: 13 amino acids. Trimming left V 7 bases short and J 12 bases short, with 18 bases between. The CDR3 protein is CASTLRRGEELFF. CDR3 coding DNA: TGTGCCAGCACTCTGAGGAGGGGCGAAGAACTGTTTTTT.

In this sample, this clone turned up a few times. The chain employs TRBV6-5 and TRBJ2-1, with 7 bases fitting TRBD1. In germline, CDR1 is MNHEY, CDR2 SVGAGI. The CDR3 covers 14 residues. With 4 bases clipped from V and 7 bases from J, the junction kept 7 bases outside the gene matches. CDR3 nucleotide sequence: TGTGCCAGCAGTTCAAGACAGGGTCTGAATGAGCAGTTCTTC. It yields the protein CASSSRQGLNEQFF.

The chain links TRBV28 to TRBJ2-3; 8 nucleotides align to TRBD2. The CDR3 runs to 16 residues. The J segment lost 2 bases and the V segment lost 4 bases, leaving 8 bases of the junction unmatched. Germline-derived CDR1 and CDR2 are MDHEN and SYDVKM. The CDR3 region is CASSSPGRGDTDTQYF. CDR3 coding DNA: TGTGCCAGCAGTTCTCCCGGGCGGGGGGACACAGATACGCAGTATTTT.

The V gene is TRBV7-2, the J gene TRBJ1-5; D may be TRBD1 (5 bases). This CDR3 comprises 12 residues. Germline V gene sequence: CDR1 SGHTA, CDR2 FQGNSA. With 6 bases removed from V and 7 bases from J, the gap between germline ends came to 10 bases. Here the CDR3 DNA reads TGTGCCAGCAGTTGGGGGGGACAGCCCCAGCATTTT. Protein sequence: CASSWGGQPQHF.

About this clone: The sample contains more than one DNA sequence encoding this CDR3. V gene TRBV5-4 combines with J gene TRBJ2-3; the D is unclear. V was shortened by 0 bases and J by 1 base, with 3 bases between the two germline ends. Germline V gene lookup returns CDR1 SGHNT and CDR2 YYREEE (reference sequence). This CDR3 has 13 residues. In DNA, the CDR3 is TGTGCCAGCAGCTTGGCTGGCACAGATACGCAGTATTTT. Its translation: CASSLAGTDTQYF.